Each of the 27 T cell receptor beta chains below was sequenced from the same sample in a study of CD8+ T cells in alopecia areata. Extraction of RNA preceded its reverse transcription into cDNA, which served as the sequencing template. Here immunoSEQ multiplex PCR was the method, and the copy in TCRdb shows in-frame clones only, minus some. This table has approximately 200,000 clones, about 60% appearing once. Noted treatment: oral pan-JAK inhibitor, 5-10 mg twice daily. This sample comprised CD4+ T cells sorted from blood, obtained at week 4, from a patient treated with tofacitinib. These receptors came from a human donor with alopecia areata.

This chain connects TRBV27 to TRBJ2-7; D tentatively fits TRBD1 or TRBD2 (5 bases each). Trimming removed 0 bases from V and 6 bases from J, with 15 bases in between. In germline, CDR1 is MNHEY, CDR2 SMNVEV (reference sequence). CDR3 length equals 15 residues. CDR3 sequence: CASSLSGKGRGEQYF. The CDR3 region has the DNA TGTGCCAGCAGTTTATCGGGGAAGGGACGGGGCGAGCAGTACTTC.

In its sample, this clone was seen a few times. This rearrangement joins TRBV19 to TRBJ2-4; D uncertain. The germline V and J ends were trimmed by 6 bases and 8 bases, with 8 bases remaining between them. In germline, CDR1 is LNHDA, CDR2 SQIVND (reference sequence). The CDR3 sequence is 11 residues long. The DNA for the CDR3 is TGTGCCAGTAGCGGCAGGCACATTCAGTACTTC. This encodes CASSGRHIQYF.

There are a few counts of this clone. The chain recombines TRBV29-1 with TRBJ2-7; 7 bases are a match to TRBD1. Germline loops: CDR1 SQVTM, CDR2 ANQGSEA. The V gene end was trimmed by 6 bases and the J gene end by 1 base; junction bases not matched to a gene: 12. This CDR3 has 15 residues. Written as DNA, the CDR3 is TGCAGCGTCACCCTTCTTAAGACAGGGTCCTACGAGCAGTACTTC. Its protein is CSVTLLKTGSYEQYF.

This clone showed up just once. This chain joins TRBV2 and TRBJ2-1, with 8 bases fitting TRBD2. The CDR3 length is 14 residues. The ends lost 4 bases at V and 5 bases at J; junction bases unmatched: 4. Germline CDR1 and CDR2: SNHLY and FYNNEI. CDR3 in DNA: TGTGCCAGCAGTGCCAGCGGGGGAAACAATGAGCAGTTCTTC. Translated, it gives CASSASGGNNEQFF.

This clone was picked up a small number of times. The gene calls are TRBV29-1 and TRBJ2-5, with D perhaps given as TRBD1 or TRBD2 (6 bases each). The CDR3 sequence is 12 residues long. Germline V gene lookup returns CDR1 SQVTM and CDR2 ANQGSEA. With 3 bases removed from V and 4 bases from J, the gap between germline ends came to 9 bases. CDR3 DNA: TGCAGCGTTGAGGGGGGCGGAGAGACCCAGTACTTC. Its protein product is CSVEGGGETQYF. Supplemented by reference TRBV29-1 and TRBJ2-5, the full variable domain reads SAVISQKPSRDICQRGTSLTIQCQVDSQVTMMFWYRQQPGQSLTLIATANQGSEATYESGFVIDKFPISRPNLTFSTLTVSNMSPEDSSIYLCSVEGGGETQYFGPGTRLLVL.

The chain carries TRBV28 and TRBJ2-5; D uncertain. CDR3 length: 17 amino acids. The V end lost 2 bases, the J end lost 1 base, and 17 bases lay between the germline ends. From germline, CDR1 is MDHEN and CDR2 SYDVKM. This CDR3 is CASSLLSLYLLQETQYF. The CDR3 coding sequence is TGTGCCAGCAGTTTACTCTCCTTATACTTACTCCAAGAGACCCAGTACTTC.

The chain has TRBV7-2 and TRBJ1-2; D perhaps matches TRBD1 (6 bases). The CDR3 runs 14 residues. The germline gives CDR1 SGHTA, CDR2 FQGNSA. Trimming took 1 base from V and 7 from J, leaving 13 bases between them. Here the CDR3 DNA reads TGTGCCAGCAGCTTAGTAGGGGGGGCGAGTGGCTACACCTTC. The encoded protein is CASSLVGGASGYTF.

This clone was observed a single time. V usage is TRBV30 and J usage is TRBJ2-7; TRBD1 aligns across 9 bases. V was pared by 0 bases and J by 7 bases, with 10 bases of the junction left unmatched. The CDR3 has 15 amino acids. CDR1 and CDR2 (germline): GTSNPN, SVGIG (reference sequence). CDR3 DNA sequence: TGTGCCTGGAGTGTACGGGCCCACAGGGGGCAGGAGCAGTACTTC. Protein sequence: CAWSVRAHRGQEQYF.

The sample holds one count of this clone. The chain recombines TRBV2 with TRBJ1-4; no definite D call. This CDR3 has 12 residues. CDR1 SNHLY and CDR2 FYNNEI come from the germline V gene. V dropped 6 bases and J dropped 4 bases, with 6 bases sitting between them. In DNA, the CDR3 is TGTGCCAGCAGGGGCGATAATGAAAAACTGTTTTTT. As protein: CASRGDNEKLFF.

This clone is a singleton in its sample. The gene calls are TRBV25-1 and TRBJ1-1; possible D gene TRBD1, 6 bases. V was shortened by 2 bases and J by 5 bases, with 18 bases between the two germline ends. Germline V gives CDR1 MGHDK, CDR2 SYGVNS. The CDR3 totals 16 residues. This CDR3 is CASSEPKGGGDTEAFF. The CDR3 bases are TGTGCCAGCAGTGAACCTAAGGGAGGGGGGGATACTGAAGCTTTCTTT.

Turning to this clone: Within the sample, other DNA sequences also encode this same CDR3. The chain carries TRBV2 and TRBJ2-1; 13 bases align to TRBD2. The CDR3 covers 14 residues. Unmatched junction bases numbered 6, after V lost 6 bases and J lost 10 bases. CDR1 SNHLY and CDR2 FYNNEI come from the germline V gene. Here the CDR3 DNA reads TGTGCCAGCAGCGCGGGACTAGCGGGAAGGGAGCAGTTCTTC. It encodes CASSAGLAGREQFF.

The chain's CDR3 is CSVVQNTEAFF. The CDR3 region has the DNA TGCAGCGTCGTACAGAACACTGAAGCTTTCTTT. The gene calls are TRBV29-1 and TRBJ1-1; D is uncertain. The CDR3 has 11 amino acids. The V end lost 6 bases, the J end lost 1 base, and 6 bases lay between the germline ends. In germline, CDR1 is SQVTM, CDR2 ANQGSEA. Variable domain in full (rest from reference TRBV29-1 and TRBJ1-1): SAVISQKPSRDICQRGTSLTIQCQVDSQVTMMFWYRQQPGQSLTLIATANQGSEATYESGFVIDKFPISRPNLTFSTLTVSNMSPEDSSIYLCSVVQNTEAFFGQGTRLTVV.

J is TRBJ1-1 and V is TRBV20-1, with unresolved D. The length of the CDR3 is 11 residues. V lost 1 base and J 4 bases, leaving 4 bases between the germline ends. CDR1 is DFQATT, CDR2 SNEGSKA, per germline (reference sequence). CDR3 amino acids: CSARVSTEAFF. CDR3 nucleotide sequence: TGCAGTGCTAGAGTGAGCACTGAAGCTTTCTTT.

The V call is TRBV30, the J call TRBJ2-5; 9 bases fit TRBD2. The closer fit of TRBJ2-7 to the DNA end suggests the J call may be wrong. This CDR3 contains 15 residues. CDR1 and CDR2 from the germline V gene are GTSNPN and SVGIG (reference sequence). CDR3 sequence reads: CAWSRGLAGSYEQYF. The CDR3 coding sequence is TGTGCCTGGAGTCGCGGGCTAGCGGGGTCCTACGAGCAGTACTTC.

The chain combines TRBV27 with TRBJ1-5, with 8 bases that match TRBD1. The CDR3 length is 14 residues. Germline lookup yields CDR1 MNHEY and CDR2 SMNVEV (reference sequence). V gave up 3 bases and J gave up 7 bases; unmatched junction bases: 5. The CDR3 coding sequence is TGTGCCAGCAGTTTTACAGGGGGTAGACAGCCCCAGCATTTT. Translating gives CASSFTGGRQPQHF.

This clone was recorded a few times. This chain links TRBV10-3 with TRBJ2-7; 7 bases line up with TRBD1. The J segment lost 4 bases and the V segment lost 4 bases, leaving 1 base of the junction unmatched. This CDR3 is built from 12 residues. The germline CDR1 and CDR2 sequences are ENHRY and SYGVKD. Here the CDR3 reads CAISVGQYEQYF. Written as DNA, the CDR3 is TGTGCCATCAGTGTGGGACAGTACGAGCAGTACTTC.

The chain joins TRBV23-1 to TRBJ2-7; the match to TRBD2 covers 9 bases. TRBV23-1 has ORF status, its function being uncertain. V shed 4 bases and J 2 bases; nucleotides not matched to a gene: 6. CDR3 size: 15 residues. DNA of the CDR3: TGCGCCAGCAGTCCCCCGCGGGGGGGACCCTACGAGCAGTACTTC. Translating it yields CASSPPRGGPYEQYF.

This clone was detected only a few times. The V gene is TRBV4-1, the J gene TRBJ1-1; a weak D match, TRBD1 (5 bases). Trimming took 1 base from V and 4 from J, leaving 28 bases between them. The germline V gene has CDR1 MGHRA and CDR2 YSYEKL. The CDR3 contains 20 residues. CDR3 DNA sequence: TGCGCCAGCAGCCAAGTCCCTTCGCCGGGACCTAGAGGGTTTGGCACTGAAGCTTTCTTT. Translating it yields CASSQVPSPGPRGFGTEAFF.

The rearrangement joins TRBV14 to TRBJ2-7; D gene uncertain. The germline V and J ends were trimmed by 2 bases and 5 bases, with 4 bases remaining between them. CDR3 length equals 11 residues. In germline, CDR1 is SGHDN, CDR2 FVKESK. CDR3 coding DNA: TGTGCCAGCAGCCAATTCAACGAGCAGTACTTC. It yields the protein CASSQFNEQYF.

The chain joins TRBV2 to TRBJ1-2, with D possibly being TRBD1 (5 bases). Trimming stripped 6 bases from V and 4 bases from J, with 9 bases between. Germline V CDR1 and CDR2: SNHLY, FYNNEI. This CDR3 is built from 12 residues. The DNA for the CDR3 is TGTGCCAGCAGGGCACAGGTCTATGGCTACACCTTC. Its translation is CASRAQVYGYTF. The variable domain in full, completed from reference TRBV2 and TRBJ1-2, reads EPEVTQTPSHQVTQMGQEVILRCVPISNHLYFYWYRQILGQKVEFLVSFYNNEISEKSEIFDDQFSVERPDGSNFTLKIRSTKLEDSAMYFCASRAQVYGYTFGSGTRLTVV.

The chain joins TRBV4-3 to TRBJ2-3; unclear D gene. Between the trimmed V and J ends, which lost 0 bases and 0 bases, there was a span of 4 bases. From germline, CDR1 is LGHNA and CDR2 YSLEER. The CDR3 sequence is 14 residues long. The CDR3 is CASSQDTSTDTQYF. The CDR3 DNA is TGCGCCAGCAGCCAAGATACTAGCACAGATACGCAGTATTTT.

The chain is built from TRBV5-1 and TRBJ2-5, with 8 bases aligning to TRBD2. The germline V gene has CDR1 SGHRS and CDR2 YFSETQ. V lost 7 bases and J lost 2; bases outside the gene matches: 7. The CDR3 sequence is 14 residues long. CDR3 in DNA: TGCGCCAGCGGGGTAATAGCGGGGCAAGAGACCCAGTACTTC. It translates to CASGVIAGQETQYF. Drawing the rest from reference TRBV5-1 and TRBJ2-5, the complete variable domain is KAGVTQTPRYLIKTRGQQVTLSCSPISGHRSVSWYQQTPGQGLQFLFEYFSETQRNKGNFPGRFSGRQFSNSRSEMNVSTLELGDSALYLCASGVIAGQETQYFGPGTRLLVL.

The rearrangement joins TRBV28 to TRBJ2-7, with D perhaps assigned TRBD1 or TRBD2 (5 bases each). The CDR3 runs 16 residues. Trimming stripped 1 base from V and 0 bases from J, with 13 bases between. The germline V gene encodes CDR1 MDHEN and CDR2 SYDVKM. CDR3 residues: CASSLSLGVGSYEQYF. The CDR3 coding sequence is TGTGCCAGCAGTTTATCGTTGGGGGTAGGCTCCTACGAGCAGTACTTC.

The V gene is TRBV30, the J gene TRBJ2-4; D gene ambiguous. V lost 8 bases, J lost 0 bases, and 17 bases lay in between. From germline, CDR1 is GTSNPN and CDR2 SVGIG (reference sequence). The CDR3 spans 15 residues. As DNA, the CDR3 is TGTGCCCTGGAGCTAAAGGAACTAGCCAAAAACATTCAGTACTTC. As protein: CALELKELAKNIQYF.

This clone came up a few times. V usage is TRBV6-5 and J usage is TRBJ2-3; 9 bases agree with TRBD2. This CDR3 comprises 13 residues. The junction had 8 bases not matched to a gene; V was cut back by 5 bases and J by 11 bases. Germline loops: CDR1 MNHEY, CDR2 SVGAGI. DNA for the CDR3: TGTGCCAGCAGTAAAGCGGGGGGCCATGGGCAGTATTTT. The encoded protein is CASSKAGGHGQYF.

The chain is built from TRBV7-6 and TRBJ2-1; the D gene is possibly TRBD2 (5 bases). Trimming removed 4 bases at V and 5 bases at J, with 12 bases between. CDR3 length: 14 amino acids. Germline-derived CDR1 and CDR2 are SGHVS and FNYEAQ. The CDR3, as DNA: TGTGCCAGCAGCTATATTAGCGCTAACAATGAGCAGTTCTTC. Protein product: CASSYISANNEQFF.

This chain uses TRBV25-1 with TRBJ2-5; D might be TRBD2 (5 bases). The CDR3 is 14 amino acids. V was pared by 6 bases and J by 7 bases, with 18 bases between. From germline, CDR1 is MGHDK and CDR2 SYGVNS. CDR3 DNA: TGTGCCAGCAGCCTCAACGCGGGCAGAGGGACCCAGTACTTC. This encodes CASSLNAGRGTQYF.